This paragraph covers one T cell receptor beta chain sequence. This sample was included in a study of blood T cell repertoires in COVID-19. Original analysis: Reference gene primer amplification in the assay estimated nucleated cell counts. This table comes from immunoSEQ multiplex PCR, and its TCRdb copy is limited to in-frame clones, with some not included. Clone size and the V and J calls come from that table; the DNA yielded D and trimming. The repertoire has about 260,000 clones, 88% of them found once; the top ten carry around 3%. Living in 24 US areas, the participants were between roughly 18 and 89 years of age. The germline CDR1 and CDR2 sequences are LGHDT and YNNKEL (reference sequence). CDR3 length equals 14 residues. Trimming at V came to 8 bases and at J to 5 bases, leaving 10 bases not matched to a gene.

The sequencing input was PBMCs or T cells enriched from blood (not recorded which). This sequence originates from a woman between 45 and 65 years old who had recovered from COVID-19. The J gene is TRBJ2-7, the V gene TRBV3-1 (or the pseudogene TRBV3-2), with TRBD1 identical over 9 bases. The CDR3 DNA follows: TGTGCCAGCGGCGACGGACAGGGGTGGAACGAGCAGTACTTC. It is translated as CASGDGQGWNEQYF.